What follows are 10 T cell receptor beta chains derived from one specimen sequenced in a study of CD8+ T cells in alopecia areata (dated by TCRdb to 2016 to 2018). Libraries were made using the immunoSEQ multiplex PCR assay. RNA was extracted from all samples and reverse transcribed into cDNA, which served as template for TCR sequencing. What TCRdb holds here is the immuneACCESS table cut down to in-frame rearrangements. Part of the clones is not present; checked against another copy, under half of the missing clones reflect an unresolved V gene, and the others are unexplained. In all, the sample holds a few hundred thousand clones, and more than 30% of those were seen once. The top ten constitute 0.48% of the sample. The treatment or condition label on this specimen signifies: oral pan-JAK inhibitor, 5-10 mg twice daily. This specimen was CD4+ T cells sorted from blood, taken at approximately week 30, from a patient treated with tofacitinib. The source of these receptors is a human donor with alopecia areata.

The sample holds a few counts of this clone. V and J are TRBV11-2 and TRBJ2-1, with 8 bases fitting TRBD2. Trimming removed 2 bases from V and 1 base from J; junction bases left unmatched: 4. The germline CDR1 and CDR2 sequences are SGHAT and FQNNGV. This CDR3 has 16 residues. CDR3 DNA: TGTGCCAGCAGCTTAACTAGCGGTTATTCCTACAATGAGCAGTTCTTC. Amino acids: CASSLTSGYSYNEQFF.

The rearrangement links TRBV30 to TRBJ1-3; a possible D gene is TRBD1 (6 bases). The germline V gene has CDR1 GTSNPN and CDR2 SVGIG (reference sequence). The CDR3 is 14 residues long. V was trimmed by 3 bases and J by 2 bases, leaving 11 bases between them. Written as DNA, the CDR3 is TGTGCCTGGAGCAGGGGTCACACTGGAAACACCATATATTTT. Translating gives CAWSRGHTGNTIYF.

The rearrangement joins TRBV30 to TRBJ2-7, with D perhaps TRBD2 (6 bases). The V end lost 4 bases, the J end lost 0 bases, and 13 bases lay between the germline ends. The CDR3 loop spans 14 amino acids. Per the germline V gene, CDR1 is GTSNPN and CDR2 is SVGIG (reference sequence). The CDR3 sequence is CAWTGTAGSYEQYF. The CDR3 nucleotides read TGTGCCTGGACCGGGACTGCGGGCTCCTACGAGCAGTACTTC.

The sample holds a few counts of this clone. The sample contains more than one DNA sequence encoding this CDR3. The rearrangement joins TRBV5-1 to TRBJ1-1; D might be TRBD1 (5 bases). The germline CDR1 and CDR2 sequences are SGHRS and YFSETQ. Trimming stripped 0 bases from V and 1 base from J, with 7 bases between. CDR3 length: 14 residues. Written as DNA, the CDR3 is TGCGCCAGCAGCTTGGGACAGACGAACACTGAAGCTTTCTTT. Translated, it gives CASSLGQTNTEAFF. Full variable domain (rest looked up from reference TRBV5-1 and TRBJ1-1): KAGVTQTPRYLIKTRGQQVTLSCSPISGHRSVSWYQQTPGQGLQFLFEYFSETQRNKGNFPGRFSGRQFSNSRSEMNVSTLELGDSALYLCASSLGQTNTEAFFGQGTRLTVV.

This chain connects TRBV29-1 to TRBJ2-7; possible D gene TRBD1, 5 bases. Germline lookup yields CDR1 SQVTM and CDR2 ANQGSEA. The V end was cut by 3 bases, the J end by 2 bases, with 8 bases between. CDR3 length equals 12 residues. CDR3 residues: CSVDIGAYEQYF. Written as DNA, the CDR3 is TGCAGCGTTGACATAGGGGCCTACGAGCAGTACTTC.

The chain combines TRBV27 with TRBJ2-5; perhaps TRBD2 as D (5 bases). Germline CDR1 is MNHEY and CDR2 is SMNVEV (reference sequence). V was cut by 2 bases and J by 7 bases, with 5 bases left in between. The CDR3 runs to 11 residues. This chain's CDR3 is CASSLGGTQYF. The CDR3 nucleotides are TGTGCCAGCAGTTTAGGAGGGACCCAGTACTTC.

The V call is TRBV2, the J call TRBJ2-3; no reliable D call. The CDR3 covers 13 residues. The ends were cut back, 4 bases at V and 2 bases at J, with 7 bases in the middle. Germline V lookup: CDR1 SNHLY, CDR2 FYNNEI. The CDR3 protein is CASSGALTDTQYF. The CDR3 region has the DNA TGTGCCAGCAGTGGGGCCCTCACAGATACGCAGTATTTT.

This clone has more than one count but fewer than ten. This chain connects TRBV5-1 to TRBJ2-7; D is perhaps TRBD1 or TRBD2 (5 bases each). Looked up from germline, CDR1 is SGHRS and CDR2 is YFSETQ. Trimming left V 6 bases short and J 0 bases short, with 16 bases between. CDR3 size: 15 residues. DNA for the CDR3: TGCGCCAGCACAAACCGGGACGGGGCCTCCTACGAGCAGTACTTC. It encodes CASTNRDGASYEQYF.

The V and J genes are TRBV2 and TRBJ1-2, with 12 nucleotides matching TRBD1. With 8 bases clipped from V and 4 bases from J, the junction kept 8 bases outside the gene matches. CDR3 length equals 15 residues. CDR1 is SNHLY, CDR2 FYNNEI, per germline. The CDR3 here is CASPLGQGAGYGYTF. Written as DNA, the CDR3 is TGTGCCAGCCCCCTGGGACAGGGGGCGGGCTATGGCTACACCTTC. Supplemented by reference TRBV2 and TRBJ1-2, the full variable domain reads EPEVTQTPSHQVTQMGQEVILRCVPISNHLYFYWYRQILGQKVEFLVSFYNNEISEKSEIFDDQFSVERPDGSNFTLKIRSTKLEDSAMYFCASPLGQGAGYGYTFGSGTRLTVV.

This clone turned up a few times. DNA for the CDR3: TGTGCCAGCAGCCAAGTGAAGATTACGACTAGCGGGGAGCAGTTCTTC. Residues: CASSQVKITTSGEQFF. The chain links TRBV14 to TRBJ2-1; 10 bases map to TRBD2. Looked up from germline, CDR1 is SGHDN and CDR2 is FVKESK. After removal of 1 base from V and 10 bases from J, the junction contained 10 bases not matched to a gene. The CDR3 contains 16 residues.